This T cell receptor beta chain originates from a study of technical replicates of blood from a handful of donors. Assay: immunoSEQ multiplex PCR; the TCRdb copy retains only in-frame clones and omits some. The table records approximately 69,000 clones, over 70% of them present only once. The source material was PBMCs. This TCR was sampled from a human donor in good health. Some clones in this sample may be carry-over from other donors' samples.

CDR3 sequence reads: CASSLAREGTGELFF. DNA of the CDR3: TGTGCCAGCAGCTTAGCCAGGGAGGGCACCGGGGAGCTGTTTTTT. This chain joins TRBV7-7 and TRBJ2-2; TRBD2 agrees at 7 bases. Per the germline V gene, CDR1 is SSHAT and CDR2 is FNYEAQ (reference sequence). Trimming took 0 bases from V and 4 from J; bases not matched to a gene: 2. The CDR3 totals 15 residues.